Presented here are 26 T cell receptor beta chains from one specimen sequenced in a study of blood T cells in healthy people across ages. Alongside a J-beta primer mix, a sample-barcoded 5' primer served in a second PCR lasting about 7 to 11 cycles. In TCRdb, the 5' RACE reads were re-called with MiXCR into one record per CDR3 protein. The sample includes about 770,000 distinct CDR3 sequences, approximately 48% of them seen just once. Sequenced sample: blood. The origin of the receptors is a man aged 55-75 years in good health.

This clonotype was counted only a few times. This chain uses TRBV24-1 with TRBJ2-3, with 9 bases lining up with TRBD1. The CDR3 is 15 amino acids. CDR1 KGHDR and CDR2 SFDVKD come from the germline V gene. Trimming took 4 bases from V and 4 from J; bases not matched to a gene: 5. As DNA, the CDR3 is TGTGCCACCAGTGACTCTGGGACAGGGTCAGATACGCAGTATTTT. It yields the protein CATSDSGTGSDTQYF.

On this clonotype itself: One junction end disagrees with the germline gene, perhaps due to a read error. CDR3 amino acids: CSASDRLAYDEQFF. CDR3 DNA: TGCAGTGCTTCCGACAGGTTGGCCTACGATGAGCAGTTCTTC. This chain uses TRBV20-1 with TRBJ2-1; D might be TRBD1 (6 bases). The CDR3 spans 14 residues. Germline V gene data show CDR1 as DFQATT and CDR2 as SNEGSKA (reference sequence).

V and J are TRBV20-1 and TRBJ2-5; D is unclear. CDR3 length: 11 residues. Germline assignment: CDR1 DFQATT and CDR2 SNEGSKA (reference sequence). Trimming took 3 bases from V and 4 from J, leaving 6 bases between them. In DNA, the CDR3 is TGCAGTGCTAGCCGAAGAGAGACCCAGTACTTC. Residues: CSASRRETQYF.

With respect to this clonotype: The junction and the germline gene differ at one end; a read error may be behind it. The chain uses TRBV7-2 and TRBJ2-5; 9 bases are shared with TRBD1. Germline assignment: CDR1 SGHTA and CDR2 FQGNSA. The CDR3 loop spans 15 amino acids. This CDR3 reads CASSPNRGLIEIQYF. The CDR3, as DNA: TGTGCCAGCAGCCCGAACAGGGGGCTGATTGAGATCCAGTACTTC. Variable domain in full (rest from reference TRBV7-2 and TRBJ2-5): GAGVSQSPSNKVTEKGKDVELRCDPISGHTALYWYRQSLGQGLEFLIYFQGNSAPDKSGLPSDRFSAERTGGSVSTLTIQRTQQEDSAVYLCASSPNRGLIEIQYFGPGTRLLVL.

This clonotype was picked up a small number of times. The gene calls are TRBV5-1 and TRBJ2-1; D call uncertain. Trimming pared 3 bases from V and 9 bases from J, leaving 10 bases between. From germline, CDR1 is SGHRS and CDR2 YFSETQ. The CDR3 length is 12 residues. CDR3 nucleotide sequence: TGCGCCAGCAGCTCGAGGTTCAGTGAGCAGTTCTTC. Translated, it gives CASSSRFSEQFF.

There are a few counts of this clonotype. CDR3 sequence: CASSEALSSGYEQYF. CDR3 sequence (DNA): TGTGCCAGCAGTGAAGCGCTTTCGTCCGGCTACGAGCAGTACTTC. The chain carries TRBV2 and TRBJ2-7; D is unclear. The CDR3 loop spans 15 amino acids. Trimming removed 0 bases from V and 3 bases from J, with 12 bases in between. The germline V gene has CDR1 SNHLY and CDR2 FYNNEI.

This clonotype was counted only a few times. The chain has TRBV10-3 and TRBJ2-7; TRBD2 is a possible D gene (5 bases). Germline V gives CDR1 ENHRY, CDR2 SYGVKD. The ends were cut back, 0 bases at V and 7 bases at J, with 22 bases in the middle. The CDR3 has 17 residues. The CDR3: CAISESEDEGRVGEQYF. Written as DNA, the CDR3 is TGTGCCATCAGTGAGTCTGAGGACGAGGGTCGGGTTGGAGAGCAGTACTTC.

CDR3 protein: CASSLDRDQGYNEQFF. Written as DNA, the CDR3 is TGTGCCAGCAGCTTAGATCGGGACCAAGGATACAATGAGCAGTTCTTC. The chain carries TRBV7-2 and TRBJ2-1; the D gene could be TRBD1 or TRBD2 (5 bases each). V was clipped by 1 base and J by 4 bases, with 14 bases between them. CDR3 size: 16 residues. The germline V gene has CDR1 SGHTA and CDR2 FQGNSA.

This clonotype was seen only once. The V gene is TRBV12-3 or TRBV12-4, the J gene TRBJ2-3, with D perhaps matching TRBD2 (5 bases). The germline V and J ends were trimmed by 7 bases and 4 bases, with 21 bases remaining between them. The CDR3 runs 16 residues. CDR3 DNA sequence: TGTGCCAGCACTCCTCCTCGGCCGTCCGGGGCAGATACGCAGTATTTT. Translated, it gives CASTPPRPSGADTQYF.

The V and J genes are TRBV4-1 and TRBJ2-5; possibly TRBD2 for D (5 bases). Germline CDR1 is MGHRA and CDR2 is YSYEKL. Trimming shortened V by 1 base and J by 4 bases, and 13 bases separated the two germline ends. This CDR3 comprises 15 residues. CDR3 sequence reads: CASSQVPGFGETQYF. For the CDR3, the DNA is TGCGCCAGCAGCCAAGTCCCGGGGTTCGGAGAGACCCAGTACTTC.

Here the CDR3 DNA reads TGTGCCAGCAGTGAAGGGTACAGCTCTGGGGCCAACGTCCTGACTTTC. This gives the protein CASSEGYSSGANVLTF. The chain carries TRBV6-1 and TRBJ2-6; D is ambiguous. Germline V lookup: CDR1 MNHNS, CDR2 SASEGT. This CDR3 region has 16 residues. The V gene lost 1 base and the J gene lost 0 bases, with 7 bases spanning the gap.

V usage is TRBV30 and J usage is TRBJ2-5; D is uncertain. The DNA end lines up better with TRBJ2-7; the J call may be wrong. CDR1 and CDR2 (germline): GTSNPN, SVGIG (reference sequence). This CDR3 contains 11 residues. The CDR3 DNA reads TGTGCCTGGAGTGTGGGGTTCGAGCAGTACTTC. Translated: CAWSVGFEQYF.

This clonotype appeared a few times. This chain uses TRBV27 with TRBJ2-5, with D uncertain. Per germline, CDR1 MNHEY and CDR2 SMNVEV (reference sequence). Deletions cut 10 bases from V and 5 bases from J, with 5 bases between. This CDR3 has 9 amino acids. The CDR3 nucleotides are TGTGCCACCGGGGAGACCCAGTACTTC. Residues: CATGETQYF.

On this clonotype itself: This may stem from a read error, because a much larger clone lies one nucleotide away. The rearrangement links TRBV20-1 to TRBJ2-4; possible D gene TRBD1, 6 bases. The end of the DNA fits TRBJ2-7 better, so the J call may be wrong. The CDR3 extends over 14 amino acids. Germline CDR1 reads DFQATT; CDR2 reads SNEGSKA (reference sequence). The CDR3: CSASSGTRAYEQYF. The DNA of the CDR3 is TGCAGTGCTAGTTCCGGGACAAGAGCCTACGAGCAGTACTTC.

The chain carries TRBV20-1 and TRBJ2-7; 7 positions agree with TRBD1. Germline CDR1 DFQATT, CDR2 SNEGSKA (reference sequence). With 5 bases clipped from V and 6 bases from J, the junction kept 7 bases outside the gene matches. CDR3 size: 12 residues. The CDR3 here is CSAYTTGTEQYF. The CDR3 nucleotides read TGCAGTGCTTACACGACAGGGACCGAGCAGTACTTC.

This clonotype has a handful of counts. V and J are TRBV29-1 and TRBJ1-1; TRBD1 matches 9 bases. The ends lost 5 bases at V and 1 base at J; junction bases unmatched: 2. The germline V gene encodes CDR1 SQVTM and CDR2 ANQGSEA. CDR3 size: 13 residues. CDR3 amino acids: CSVTTGGNTEAFF. Here the CDR3 DNA reads TGCAGCGTTACGACAGGGGGGAACACTGAAGCTTTCTTT. The whole variable domain, remainder taken from reference TRBV29-1 and TRBJ1-1, is SAVISQKPSRDICQRGTSLTIQCQVDSQVTMMFWYRQQPGQSLTLIATANQGSEATYESGFVIDKFPISRPNLTFSTLTVSNMSPEDSSIYLCSVTTGGNTEAFFGQGTRLTVV.

The chain combines TRBV27 with TRBJ2-7; possible D gene TRBD1, 6 bases. With 5 bases removed from V and 7 bases from J, the gap between germline ends came to 21 bases. CDR3 length: 15 residues. Per germline, CDR1 MNHEY and CDR2 SMNVEV (reference sequence). In DNA, the CDR3 is TGTGCCAGCAGTATTGAAGGGGGTTCCTACAATGAGCAGTACTTC. It encodes CASSIEGGSYNEQYF.

This clonotype was counted a few times. The rearrangement joins TRBV6-5 to TRBJ2-6, with D hard to call. The CDR3 runs 15 residues. V lost 6 bases, J lost 0 bases, and 9 bases lay in between. Germline V gene sequence: CDR1 MNHEY, CDR2 SVGAGI. CDR3 loop: CASSRESSGANVLTF. In DNA form, the CDR3 reads TGTGCCAGCAGCCGAGAGAGCTCTGGGGCCAACGTCCTGACTTTC.

The chain couples TRBV20-1 to TRBJ2-7; D call uncertain. Germline V CDR1 and CDR2: DFQATT, SNEGSKA (reference sequence). Trimming stripped 3 bases from V and 5 bases from J, with 17 bases between. The CDR3 extends over 14 amino acids. The CDR3 nucleotides read TGCAGTGCTAGGGGATTAGAGGAAACCCACGAGCAGTACTTC. Its translation: CSARGLEETHEQYF.

The chain couples TRBV20-1 to TRBJ1-2, with a tentative D call TRBD1 (5 bases). Trimming cost V 0 bases and J 4 bases, with 21 bases left between them. Germline lookup yields CDR1 DFQATT and CDR2 SNEGSKA (reference sequence). This CDR3 contains 17 residues. The CDR3 sequence is CSARDPVDTGRSYGYTF. The CDR3 coding sequence is TGCAGTGCTAGAGATCCAGTTGATACAGGCAGGTCCTATGGCTACACCTTC.

This clonotype turned up a few times. The chain combines TRBV12-3 or TRBV12-4 with TRBJ1-4; D gene uncertain. Trimming cost V 5 bases and J 0 bases, with 7 bases left between them. CDR3 length: 14 amino acids. CDR3 bases: TGTGCCAGCAGTCCCCGGACAACTAATGAAAAACTGTTTTTT. Encoded protein: CASSPRTTNEKLFF.

The V gene is TRBV6-2 or TRBV6-3, the J gene TRBJ2-5; 10 nucleotides align to TRBD2. Matching the DNA end better, TRBJ2-7 makes the J call doubtful. The length of the CDR3 is 14 residues. Germline V gene sequence: CDR1 MNHEY, CDR2 SVGEGT. CDR3 DNA sequence: TGTGCCAGCGCCAGGACTAGCGGATACTACGAGCAGTACTTC. This gives the protein CASARTSGYYEQYF.

The chain has TRBV18 and TRBJ2-1; 10 bases align to TRBD2. Trimming at V came to 2 bases and at J to 2 bases, leaving 3 bases not matched to a gene. The germline V gene encodes CDR1 KGHSH and CDR2 LQKENI. There are 16 residues in the CDR3. Written as DNA, the CDR3 is TGTGCCAGCTCACCAGGCACTAGCGGGACCTACAATGAGCAGTTCTTC. Translation: CASSPGTSGTYNEQFF.

The table lists this clonotype with many counts. This rearrangement joins TRBV29-1 to TRBJ2-1; perhaps TRBD1 as D (5 bases). The CDR3 has 13 residues. Germline values: CDR1 SQVTM, CDR2 ANQGSEA. Trimming took off 6 bases at V and 6 bases at J, with 15 bases between the two ends. CDR3 DNA sequence: TGCAGCGTCGCCCCTAGGCAGGGCAATGAGCAGTTCTTC. Protein: CSVAPRQGNEQFF.

The genes are TRBV7-2 and TRBJ2-1, with TRBD2 identical over 8 bases. Trimming took 5 bases from V and 2 from J; bases not matched to a gene: 5. CDR1 SGHTA and CDR2 FQGNSA come from the germline V gene. The CDR3 sequence is 15 residues long. DNA for the CDR3: TGTGCCAGCAGCCGCCGGGGGGGCACCTACAATGAGCAGTTCTTC. Protein sequence: CASSRRGGTYNEQFF.

The chain has TRBV5-1 and TRBJ2-7, with D possibly TRBD1 on 6 matching bases. The CDR3 is 15 residues long. Trimming cost V 5 bases and J 12 bases, with 27 bases left between them. Germline V gene lookup returns CDR1 SGHRS and CDR2 YFSETQ. The CDR3 DNA is TGCGCCAGCAGTAGGGACCCATTAGGGGGAGAGACCCGGTACTTC. Its translation is CASSRDPLGGETRYF. Full variable domain (outside the CDR3, taken from reference TRBV5-1 and TRBJ2-7): KAGVTQTPRYLIKTRGQQVTLSCSPISGHRSVSWYQQTPGQGLQFLFEYFSETQRNKGNFPGRFSGRQFSNSRSEMNVSTLELGDSALYLCASSRDPLGGETRYFGPGTRLTVT.